The present entry profiles one T cell receptor beta chain with its context. J was trimmed by 8 bases and V by 5 bases; bases with no gene match: 10. CDR1 is MDHEN and CDR2 is SYDVKM in the germline V gene. The CDR3 loop spans 16 amino acids. These data are taken from a study of blood T cell repertoires in COVID-19. In the study overall: Collection of acute and convalescent COVID-19 samples took place in the United States, Italy and Spain. From T cells, B-cell-depleted T cells, or PBMCs came the material, which was cDNA or gDNA.

In the study's own analysis: It was from reference gene primer amplification that nucleated cell counts were estimated. Only in-frame clones appear in the TCRdb table, and some are missing; sequencing was by immunoSEQ multiplex PCR. The DNA gave D and trimming, while V, J and clone size come from that table. Here the sample spans over 200,000 clones, around 88% being singletons. The sequencing sample was made of peripheral blood. The chain links TRBV28 to TRBJ1-4; 11 positions agree with TRBD1. The receptor was derived from a woman aged 45-60 years with acute or convalescent COVID-19. CDR3 sequence reads: CASSLLAGTGGEKLFF. CDR3 coding DNA: TGTGCCAGCAGTCTCCTGGCCGGGACAGGGGGGGAAAAACTGTTTTTT.